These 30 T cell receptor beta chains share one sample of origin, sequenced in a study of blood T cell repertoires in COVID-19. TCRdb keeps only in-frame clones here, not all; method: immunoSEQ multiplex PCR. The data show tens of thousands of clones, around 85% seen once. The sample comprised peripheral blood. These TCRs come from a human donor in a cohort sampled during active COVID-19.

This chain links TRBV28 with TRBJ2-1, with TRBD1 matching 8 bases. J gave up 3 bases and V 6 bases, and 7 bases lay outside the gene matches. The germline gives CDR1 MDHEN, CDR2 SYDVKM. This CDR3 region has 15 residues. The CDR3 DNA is TGTGCCAGCAGCTCTGGACAGGGTAACTACAATGAGCAGTTCTTC. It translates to CASSSGQGNYNEQFF. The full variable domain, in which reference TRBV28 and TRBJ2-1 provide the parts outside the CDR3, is DVKVTQSSRYLVKRTGEKVFLECVQDMDHENMFWYRQDPGLGLRLIYFSYDVKMKEKGDIPEGYSVSREKKERFSLILESASTNQTSMYLCASSSGQGNYNEQFFGPGTRLTVL.

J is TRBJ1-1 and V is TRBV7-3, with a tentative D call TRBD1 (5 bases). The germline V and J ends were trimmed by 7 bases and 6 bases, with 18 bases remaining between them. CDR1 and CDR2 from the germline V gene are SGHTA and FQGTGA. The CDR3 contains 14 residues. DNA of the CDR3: TGTGCCAGCAAAGCTTCCAGGGACTCCGCTGAAGCTTTCTTT. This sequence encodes CASKASRDSAEAFF. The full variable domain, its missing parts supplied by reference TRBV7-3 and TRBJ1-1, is GAGVSQTPSNKVTEKGKYVELRCDPISGHTALYWYRQSLGQGPEFLIYFQGTGAADDSGLPNDRFFAVRPEGSVSTLKIQRTERGDSAVYLCASKASRDSAEAFFGQGTRLTVV.

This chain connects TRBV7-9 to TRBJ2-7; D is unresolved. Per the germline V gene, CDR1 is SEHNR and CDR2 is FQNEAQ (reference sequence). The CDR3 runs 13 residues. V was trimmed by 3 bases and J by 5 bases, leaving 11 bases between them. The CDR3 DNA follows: TGTGCCAGCAGCTTCGCAGGTAGTAACGAGCAGTACTTC. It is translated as CASSFAGSNEQYF.

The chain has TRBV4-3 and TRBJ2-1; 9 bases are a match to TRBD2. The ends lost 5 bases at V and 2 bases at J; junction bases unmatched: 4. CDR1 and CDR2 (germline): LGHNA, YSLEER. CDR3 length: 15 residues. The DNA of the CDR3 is TGCGCCAGCAGCGGCGGGAGGGCGCCCTACAATGAGCAGTTCTTC. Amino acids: CASSGGRAPYNEQFF.

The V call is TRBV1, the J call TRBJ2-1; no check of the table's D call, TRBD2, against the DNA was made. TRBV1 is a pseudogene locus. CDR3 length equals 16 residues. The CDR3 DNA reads TGCACCAGCAGCCAACCGAGCGGACCCTCCTACAATGAGCAGTTCTTC. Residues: CTSSQPSGPSYNEQFF.

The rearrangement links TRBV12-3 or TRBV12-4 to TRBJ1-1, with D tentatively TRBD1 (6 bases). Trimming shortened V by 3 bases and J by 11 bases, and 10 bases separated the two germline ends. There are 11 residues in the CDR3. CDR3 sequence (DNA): TGTGCCAGCAGTTTGGGGGCAGAGGCTTTCTTT. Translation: CASSLGAEAFF.

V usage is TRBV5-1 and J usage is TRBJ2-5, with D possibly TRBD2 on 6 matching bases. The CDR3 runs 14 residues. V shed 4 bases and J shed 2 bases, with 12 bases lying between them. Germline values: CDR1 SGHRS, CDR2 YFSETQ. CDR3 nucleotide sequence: TGCGCCAGCAGCCGGACTAACTTACAAGAGACCCAGTACTTC. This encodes CASSRTNLQETQYF.

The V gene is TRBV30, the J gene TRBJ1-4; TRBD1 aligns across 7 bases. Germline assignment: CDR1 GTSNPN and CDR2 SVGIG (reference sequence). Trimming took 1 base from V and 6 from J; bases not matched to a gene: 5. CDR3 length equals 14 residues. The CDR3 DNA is TGTGCCTGGAGTGGGGGACAGCCTTATGAAAAACTGTTTTTT. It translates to CAWSGGQPYEKLFF.

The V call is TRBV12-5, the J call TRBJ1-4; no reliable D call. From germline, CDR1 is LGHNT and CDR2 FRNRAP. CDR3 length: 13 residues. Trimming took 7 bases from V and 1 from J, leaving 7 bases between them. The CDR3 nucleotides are TGTGCTAGTGCGGTTGAAACTAATGAAAAACTGTTTTTT. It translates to CASAVETNEKLFF. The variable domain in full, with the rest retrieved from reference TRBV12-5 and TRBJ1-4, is DARVTQTPRHKVTEMGQEVTMRCQPILGHNTVFWYRQTMMQGLELLAYFRNRAPLDDSGMPKDRFSAEMPDATLATLKIQPSEPRDSAVYFCASAVETNEKLFFGSGTQLSVL.

The CDR3 reads CASSPSSGGNIQYF. The CDR3 DNA follows: TGCGCCAGCAGCCCATCTAGCGGGGGGAACATTCAGTACTTC. The V call is TRBV4-3, the J call TRBJ2-4; 11 bases fit TRBD2. The CDR3 totals 14 residues. With 4 bases clipped from V and 7 bases from J, the junction kept 3 bases outside the gene matches. Germline CDR1 and CDR2: LGHNA and YSLEER.

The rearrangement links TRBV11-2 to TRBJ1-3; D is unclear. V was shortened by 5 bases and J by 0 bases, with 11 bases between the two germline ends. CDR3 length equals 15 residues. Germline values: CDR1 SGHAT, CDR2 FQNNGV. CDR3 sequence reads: CASSLNPGSGNTIYF. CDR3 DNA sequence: TGTGCCAGCAGCCTAAACCCCGGCTCTGGAAACACCATATATTTT.

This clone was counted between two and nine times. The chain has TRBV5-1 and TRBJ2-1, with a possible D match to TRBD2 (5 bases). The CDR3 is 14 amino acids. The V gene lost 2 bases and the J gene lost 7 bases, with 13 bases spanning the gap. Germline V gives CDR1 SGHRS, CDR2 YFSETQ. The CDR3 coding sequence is TGCGCCAGCAGCTTCGGGGTAAGCGGTAATGAGCAGTTCTTC. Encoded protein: CASSFGVSGNEQFF.

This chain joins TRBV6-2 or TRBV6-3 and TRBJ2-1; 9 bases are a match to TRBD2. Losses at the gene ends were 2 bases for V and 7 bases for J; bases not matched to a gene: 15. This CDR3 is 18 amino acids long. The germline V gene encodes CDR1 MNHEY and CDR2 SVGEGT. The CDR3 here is CASSYPTGAGGWKNEQFF. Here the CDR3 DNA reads TGTGCCAGCAGTTACCCCACGGGAGCGGGAGGTTGGAAGAATGAGCAGTTCTTC.

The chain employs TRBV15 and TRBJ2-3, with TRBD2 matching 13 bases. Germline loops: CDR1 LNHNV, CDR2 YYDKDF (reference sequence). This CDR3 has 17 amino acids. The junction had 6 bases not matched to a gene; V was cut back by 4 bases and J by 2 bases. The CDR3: CATSKGLAGTDTDTQYF. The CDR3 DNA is TGTGCCACCAGCAAGGGACTAGCGGGGACGGACACAGATACGCAGTATTTT.

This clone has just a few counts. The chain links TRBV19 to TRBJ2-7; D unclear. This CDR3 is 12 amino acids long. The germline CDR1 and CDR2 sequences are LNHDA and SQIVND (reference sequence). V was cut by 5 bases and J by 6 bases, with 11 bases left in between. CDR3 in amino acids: CASSDPGVEQYF. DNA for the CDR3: TGTGCCAGTAGTGACCCCGGAGTCGAGCAGTACTTC. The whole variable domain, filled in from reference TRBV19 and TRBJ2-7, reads DGGITQSPKYLFRKEGQNVTLSCEQNLNHDAMYWYRQDPGQGLRLIYYSQIVNDFQKGDIAEGYSVSREKKESFPLTVTSAQKNPTAFYLCASSDPGVEQYFGPGTRLTVT.

Here the CDR3 reads CASSLDLGLVGGSTDTQYF. The CDR3 DNA reads TGTGCCAGCAGCTTAGATCTCGGGTTAGTGGGCGGGAGCACAGATACGCAGTATTTT. The chain joins TRBV11-2 to TRBJ2-3; a weak D match, TRBD2 (5 bases). V shed 0 bases and J shed 0 bases, with 19 bases lying between them. CDR3 size: 19 residues. The germline V gene encodes CDR1 SGHAT and CDR2 FQNNGV.

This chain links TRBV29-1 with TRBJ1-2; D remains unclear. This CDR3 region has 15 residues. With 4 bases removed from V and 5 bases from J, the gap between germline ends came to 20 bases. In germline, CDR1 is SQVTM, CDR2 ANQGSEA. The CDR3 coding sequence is TGCAGCGTTGGGGGTGGGCAGGCCCAGCGGTATGGCTACACCTTC. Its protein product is CSVGGGQAQRYGYTF.

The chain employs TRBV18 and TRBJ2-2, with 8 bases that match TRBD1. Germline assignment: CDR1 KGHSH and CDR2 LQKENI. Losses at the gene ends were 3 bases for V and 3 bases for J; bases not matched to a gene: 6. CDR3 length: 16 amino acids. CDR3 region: CASSPGTGQDTGELFF. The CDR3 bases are TGTGCCAGCTCACCTGGGACAGGACAAGACACCGGGGAGCTGTTTTTT.

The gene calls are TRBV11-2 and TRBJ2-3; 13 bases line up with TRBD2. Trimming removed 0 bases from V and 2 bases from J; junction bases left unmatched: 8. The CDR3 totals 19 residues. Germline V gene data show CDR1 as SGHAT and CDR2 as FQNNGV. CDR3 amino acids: CASSLDPGLAGAHTDTQYF. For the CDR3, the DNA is TGTGCCAGCAGCTTAGATCCAGGACTAGCGGGGGCGCACACAGATACGCAGTATTTT. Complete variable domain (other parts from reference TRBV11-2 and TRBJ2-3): EAGVAQSPRYKIIEKRQSVAFWCNPISGHATLYWYQQILGQGPKLLIQFQNNGVVDDSQLPKDRFSAERLKGVDSTLKIQPAKLEDSAVYLCASSLDPGLAGAHTDTQYFGPGTRLTVL.

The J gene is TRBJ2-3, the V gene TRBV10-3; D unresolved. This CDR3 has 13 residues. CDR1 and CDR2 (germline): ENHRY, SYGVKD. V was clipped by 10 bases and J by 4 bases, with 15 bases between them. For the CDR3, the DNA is TGTGCCACCAAGTCCGTGGGCGCAGATACGCAGTATTTT. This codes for CATKSVGADTQYF.

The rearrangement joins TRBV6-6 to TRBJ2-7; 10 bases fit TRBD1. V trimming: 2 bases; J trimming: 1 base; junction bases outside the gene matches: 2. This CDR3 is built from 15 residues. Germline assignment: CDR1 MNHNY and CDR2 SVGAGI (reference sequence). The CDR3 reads CASSYGTGVSYEQYF. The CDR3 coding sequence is TGTGCCAGCAGTTACGGGACAGGGGTTTCCTACGAGCAGTACTTC.

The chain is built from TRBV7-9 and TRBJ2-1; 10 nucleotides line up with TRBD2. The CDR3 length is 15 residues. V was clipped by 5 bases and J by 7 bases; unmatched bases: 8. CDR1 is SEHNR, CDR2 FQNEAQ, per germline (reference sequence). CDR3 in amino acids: CASSPSGRAANEQFF. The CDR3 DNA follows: TGTGCCAGCAGCCCCAGCGGGAGGGCCGCGAATGAGCAGTTCTTC.

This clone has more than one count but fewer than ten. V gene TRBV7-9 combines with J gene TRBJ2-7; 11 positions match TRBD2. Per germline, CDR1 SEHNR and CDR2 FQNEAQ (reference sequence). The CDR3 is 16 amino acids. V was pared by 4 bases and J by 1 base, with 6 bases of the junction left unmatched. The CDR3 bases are TGTGCCAGCAGCTCGCGACTAGCGGGAAGATCCTACGAGCAGTACTTC. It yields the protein CASSSRLAGRSYEQYF.

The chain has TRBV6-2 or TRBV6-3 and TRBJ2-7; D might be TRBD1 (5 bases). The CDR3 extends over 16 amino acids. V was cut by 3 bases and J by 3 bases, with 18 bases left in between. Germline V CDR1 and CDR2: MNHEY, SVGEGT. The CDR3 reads CASSYQFGQDNYEQYF. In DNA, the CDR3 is TGTGCCAGCAGTTATCAGTTCGGGCAGGACAACTACGAGCAGTACTTC.

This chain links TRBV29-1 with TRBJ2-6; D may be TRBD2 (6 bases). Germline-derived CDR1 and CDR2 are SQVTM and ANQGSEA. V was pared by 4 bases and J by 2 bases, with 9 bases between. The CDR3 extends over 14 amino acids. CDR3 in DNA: TGCAGCGTTGGGGCGGGGACTGGGGCCAACGTCCTGACTTTC. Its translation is CSVGAGTGANVLTF.

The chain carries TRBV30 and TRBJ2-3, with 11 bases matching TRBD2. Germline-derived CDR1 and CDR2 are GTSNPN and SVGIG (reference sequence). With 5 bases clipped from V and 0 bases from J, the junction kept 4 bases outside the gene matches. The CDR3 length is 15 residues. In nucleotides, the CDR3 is TGTGCCTGGGGGAGACTAGCGGGGAGCACAGATACGCAGTATTTT. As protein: CAWGRLAGSTDTQYF.

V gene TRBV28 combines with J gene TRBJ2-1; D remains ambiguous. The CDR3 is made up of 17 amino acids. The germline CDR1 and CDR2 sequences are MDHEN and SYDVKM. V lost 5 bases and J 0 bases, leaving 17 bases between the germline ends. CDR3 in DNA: TGTGCCAGCAGTCCCCCGGTGGAGACCAGCTCCTACAATGAGCAGTTCTTC. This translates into CASSPPVETSSYNEQFF.

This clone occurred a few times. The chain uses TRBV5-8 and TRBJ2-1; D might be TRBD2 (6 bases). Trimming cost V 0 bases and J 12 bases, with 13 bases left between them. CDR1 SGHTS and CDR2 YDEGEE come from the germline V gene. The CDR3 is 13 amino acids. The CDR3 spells CASSLAGTFVQFF. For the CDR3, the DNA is TGTGCCAGCAGCTTGGCCGGGACTTTCGTGCAGTTCTTC.

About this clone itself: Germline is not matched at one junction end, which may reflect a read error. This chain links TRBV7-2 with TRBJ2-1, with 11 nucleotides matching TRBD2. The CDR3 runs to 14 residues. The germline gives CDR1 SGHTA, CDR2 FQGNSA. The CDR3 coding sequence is TGTGCCAGCAGCTTAGGTGCTAGCGGGGGGCCAGGGGTCTTC. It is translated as CASSLGASGGPGVF.

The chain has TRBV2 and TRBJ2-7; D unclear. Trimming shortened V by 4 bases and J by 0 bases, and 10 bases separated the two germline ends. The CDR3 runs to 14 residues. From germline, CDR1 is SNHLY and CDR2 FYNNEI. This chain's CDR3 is CASSGRLSSYEQYF. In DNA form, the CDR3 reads TGTGCCAGCAGTGGGAGACTGAGCTCCTACGAGCAGTACTTC.